A selection of T cell receptor beta chains follows, all from one sample in a study of post-analysis software for immune sequencing data. TCRdb ran MiXCR on the PCR reads and lists one entry per CDR3 protein. The sample lists over 300,000 distinct CDR3 sequences, roughly 30% occurring once. Specimen: blood. Receptors originate from a girl aged 10 to 17 with multiple sclerosis. CDR3s include the opening cysteine and the closing phenylalanine or tryptophan. Each record gives: D gene, clone size, V gene, J gene, CDR3 protein, CDR3 DNA. A D gene is named only where the DNA matches it firmly. Some rows have no size entry. The others give once, few or many, or a class for an expanded clone.

D gene: .
clone size: .
V gene: TRBV7-9
J gene: TRBJ2-7
CDR3 protein: CASSLVLGEQYF
CDR3 DNA: TGTGCCAGCAGCTTAGTTCTGGGCGAGCAGTACTTC

D gene: TRBD1
clone size: few
V gene: TRBV19
J gene: TRBJ1-2
CDR3 protein: CASSADRTTYGYTF
CDR3 DNA: TGTGCCAGTAGTGCGGACAGGACCACCTATGGCTACACCTTC

D gene: TRBD1
clone size: .
V gene: TRBV6-5
J gene: TRBJ2-2
CDR3 protein: CASTRTGLTGELFF
CDR3 DNA: TGTGCCAGCACGCGGACAGGTCTCACCGGGGAGCTGTTTTTT

D gene: .
clone size: .
V gene: TRBV13
J gene: TRBJ2-3
CDR3 protein: CASSFPRTQDTQYF
CDR3 DNA: TGTGCCAGCAGCTTCCCTAGAACCCAAGATACGCAGTATTTT

D gene: .
clone size: once
V gene: TRBV27
J gene: TRBJ1-4
CDR3 protein: CASGLGWTNEKLFF
CDR3 DNA: TGTGCCAGCGGCCTAGGATGGACGAATGAAAAACTGTTTTTT

D gene: .
clone size: few
V gene: TRBV29-1
J gene: TRBJ2-3
CDR3 protein: CSVELGFGSTDTQYF
CDR3 DNA: TGCAGCGTTGAATTGGGGTTTGGGAGCACAGATACGCAGTATTTT

D gene: .
clone size: .
V gene: TRBV7-9
J gene: TRBJ1-2
CDR3 protein: CASSSWGGEGGYTF
CDR3 DNA: TGTGCCAGCAGCTCTTGGGGCGGGGAAGGAGGCTACACCTTC

D gene: .
clone size: .
V gene: TRBV5-1
J gene: TRBJ1-1
CDR3 protein: CASSLAKNTEAFF
CDR3 DNA: TGCGCCAGCAGCTTGGCCAAGAACACTGAAGCTTTCTTT

D gene: .
clone size: .
V gene: TRBV4-1
J gene: TRBJ2-7
CDR3 protein: CASSQFPLRRYEQYF
CDR3 DNA: TGCGCCAGCAGCCAGTTTCCGCTGAGGAGGTACGAGCAGTACTTC

D gene: TRBD2
clone size: once
V gene: TRBV12-3/TRBV12-4
J gene: TRBJ2-1
CDR3 protein: CASSFVLGTSGGLEQFF
CDR3 DNA: TGTGCCAGCAGTTTTGTCCTGGGTACTAGCGGGGGGCTCGAGCAGTTCTTC

D gene: .
clone size: .
V gene: TRBV6-1
J gene: TRBJ1-1
CDR3 protein: CASSPDVGGTEAFF
CDR3 DNA: TGTGCCAGCAGCCCGGACGTAGGGGGGACTGAAGCTTTCTTT

D gene: TRBD1
clone size: .
V gene: TRBV5-1
J gene: TRBJ1-4
CDR3 protein: CASSLLDRATNEKLFF
CDR3 DNA: TGCGCCAGCAGCTTGCTGGACAGGGCAACTAATGAAAAACTGTTTTTT

D gene: .
clone size: .
V gene: TRBV7-8
J gene: TRBJ1-4
CDR3 protein: CASRHNPGEPKERFF
CDR3 DNA: TGTGCCAGCAGACATAACCCGGGAGAACCAAAAGAACGGTTTTTT

D gene: .
clone size: .
V gene: TRBV4-1
J gene: TRBJ2-7
CDR3 protein: CASSQGEATEQYF
CDR3 DNA: TGCGCCAGCAGCCAGGGGGAGGCCACCGAGCAGTACTTC

D gene: TRBD1
clone size: few
V gene: TRBV20-1
J gene: TRBJ1-4
CDR3 protein: CSARHGTGVGKLFF
CDR3 DNA: TGCAGTGCTAGACATGGGACAGGGGTTGGAAAACTGTTTTTT

D gene: TRBD1
clone size: .
V gene: TRBV6-6
J gene: TRBJ2-5
CDR3 protein: CASTAQGVETQYF
CDR3 DNA: TGTGCCAGCACTGCACAGGGGGTAGAGACCCAGTACTTC

D gene: .
clone size: .
V gene: TRBV7-3
J gene: TRBJ1-1
CDR3 protein: CASSSQRNTEAFF
CDR3 DNA: TGTGCCAGCAGTTCTCAACGGAACACTGAAGCTTTCTTT

D gene: .
clone size: once
V gene: TRBV3-1
J gene: TRBJ2-5
CDR3 protein: CASSHRTVQETQYF
CDR3 DNA: TGTGCCAGCAGCCATCGGACAGTCCAAGAGACCCAGTACTTC

D gene: .
clone size: .
V gene: TRBV20-1
J gene: TRBJ1-1
CDR3 protein: CSARAMGGTEAFF
CDR3 DNA: TGCAGTGCTAGAGCTATGGGGGGCACTGAAGCTTTCTTT

D gene: .
clone size: few
V gene: TRBV7-2
J gene: TRBJ2-1
CDR3 protein: CASSSLERGEQFF
CDR3 DNA: TGTGCCAGCAGCTCTCTTGAGAGGGGGGAGCAGTTCTTC

D gene: TRBD1
clone size: few
V gene: TRBV28
J gene: TRBJ1-2
CDR3 protein: CASNTGTDYYGYTF
CDR3 DNA: TGTGCCAGCAATACCGGGACAGACTACTATGGCTACACCTTC

D gene: .
clone size: .
V gene: TRBV5-4
J gene: TRBJ1-5
CDR3 protein: CASSLGGENNQPQHF
CDR3 DNA: TGTGCCAGCAGCTTGGGGGGGGAGAACAATCAGCCCCAGCATTTT

D gene: .
clone size: few
V gene: TRBV7-8
J gene: TRBJ2-2
CDR3 protein: CASSGGVNTGELFF
CDR3 DNA: TGTGCCAGCTCAGGGGGGGTGAACACCGGGGAGCTGTTTTTT

D gene: TRBD2
clone size: few
V gene: TRBV4-1
J gene: TRBJ2-1
CDR3 protein: CASSQGLSGGLPYNEQFF
CDR3 DNA: TGCGCCAGCAGCCAAGGTCTAAGCGGGGGCCTACCCTACAATGAGCAGTTCTTC

D gene: .
clone size: .
V gene: TRBV20-1
J gene: TRBJ2-5
CDR3 protein: CSARVLTNGVYQETQYF
CDR3 DNA: TGCAGTGCTAGAGTTCTAACCAATGGGGTCTACCAAGAGACCCAGTACTTC

D gene: .
clone size: few
V gene: TRBV27
J gene: TRBJ1-2
CDR3 protein: CASSPTTEGYYGYTF
CDR3 DNA: TGTGCCAGCAGCCCCACTACGGAGGGTTACTATGGCTACACCTTC

D gene: .
clone size: few
V gene: TRBV4-1
J gene: TRBJ2-3
CDR3 protein: CASSQSPSTDTQYF
CDR3 DNA: TGCGCCAGCAGCCAGTCCCCTTCTACAGATACGCAGTATTTT

D gene: .
clone size: .
V gene: TRBV27
J gene: TRBJ2-3
CDR3 protein: CASARSGGGPGSLNTQYF
CDR3 DNA: TGTGCCAGCGCACGGAGTGGGGGGGGCCCCGGGAGTTTGAATACGCAGTATTTT

D gene: .
clone size: .
V gene: TRBV7-2
J gene: TRBJ2-3
CDR3 protein: CASSFAITQYF
CDR3 DNA: TGTGCCAGCAGCTTCGCGATAACGCAGTATTTT

D gene: .
clone size: .
V gene: TRBV7-6
J gene: TRBJ2-1
CDR3 protein: CASSSGGLYNEQFF
CDR3 DNA: TGTGCCAGCAGCTCTGGGGGCCTATACAATGAGCAGTTCTTC